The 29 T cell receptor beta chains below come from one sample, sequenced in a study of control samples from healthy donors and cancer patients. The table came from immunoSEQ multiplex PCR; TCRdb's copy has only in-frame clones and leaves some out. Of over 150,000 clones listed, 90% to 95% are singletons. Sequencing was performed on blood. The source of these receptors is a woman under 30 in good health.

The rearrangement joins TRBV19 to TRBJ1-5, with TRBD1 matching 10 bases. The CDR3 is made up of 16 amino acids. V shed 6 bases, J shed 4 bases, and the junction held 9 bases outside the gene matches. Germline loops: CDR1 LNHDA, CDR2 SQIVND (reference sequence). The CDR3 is CASRHRDRGKNQPQHF. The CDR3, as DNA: TGTGCCAGTAGACATCGGGACAGGGGCAAAAATCAGCCCCAGCATTTT.

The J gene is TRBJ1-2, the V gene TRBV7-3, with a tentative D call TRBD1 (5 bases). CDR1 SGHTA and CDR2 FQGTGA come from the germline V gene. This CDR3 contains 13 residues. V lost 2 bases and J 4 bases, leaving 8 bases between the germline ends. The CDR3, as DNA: TGTGCCAGCAGCTTAGAAGGGACCTATGGCTACACCTTC. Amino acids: CASSLEGTYGYTF.

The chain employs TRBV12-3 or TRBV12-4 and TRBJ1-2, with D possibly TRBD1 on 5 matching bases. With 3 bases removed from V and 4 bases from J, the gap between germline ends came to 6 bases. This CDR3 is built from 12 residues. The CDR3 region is CASSFGAYGYTF. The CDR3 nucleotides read TGTGCCAGCAGTTTTGGGGCCTATGGCTACACCTTC.

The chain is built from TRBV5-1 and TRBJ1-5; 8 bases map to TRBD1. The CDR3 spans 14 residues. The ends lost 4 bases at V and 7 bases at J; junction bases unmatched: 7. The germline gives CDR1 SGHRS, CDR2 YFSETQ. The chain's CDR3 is CASSTTGQGQPQHF. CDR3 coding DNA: TGCGCCAGCAGCACTACTGGACAGGGACAGCCCCAGCATTTT.

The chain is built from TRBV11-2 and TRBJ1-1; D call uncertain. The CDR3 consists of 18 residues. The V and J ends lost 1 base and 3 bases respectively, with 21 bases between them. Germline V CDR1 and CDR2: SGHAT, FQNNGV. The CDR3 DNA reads TGTGCCAGCAGCTTAGTTGTATCGGGTCTGGGGATCGACACTGAAGCTTTCTTT. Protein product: CASSLVVSGLGIDTEAFF.

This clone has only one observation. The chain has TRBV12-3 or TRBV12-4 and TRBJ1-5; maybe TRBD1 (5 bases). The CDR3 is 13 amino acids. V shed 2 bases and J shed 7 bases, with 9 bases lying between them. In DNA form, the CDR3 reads TGTGCCAGCAGTTTACGGGACGTCCAGCCCCAGCATTTT. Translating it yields CASSLRDVQPQHF.

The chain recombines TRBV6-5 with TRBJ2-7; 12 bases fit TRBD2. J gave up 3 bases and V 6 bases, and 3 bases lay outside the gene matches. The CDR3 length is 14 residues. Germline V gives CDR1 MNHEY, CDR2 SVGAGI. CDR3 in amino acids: CASRGTSGFYEQYF. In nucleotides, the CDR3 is TGTGCCAGCAGAGGGACTAGCGGGTTCTACGAGCAGTACTTC.

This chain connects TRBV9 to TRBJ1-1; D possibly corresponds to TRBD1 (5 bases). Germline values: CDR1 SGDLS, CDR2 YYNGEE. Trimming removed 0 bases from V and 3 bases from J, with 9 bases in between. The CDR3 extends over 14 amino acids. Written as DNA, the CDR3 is TGTGCCAGCAGCGTAGTGGGGACCTACACTGAAGCTTTCTTT. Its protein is CASSVVGTYTEAFF.

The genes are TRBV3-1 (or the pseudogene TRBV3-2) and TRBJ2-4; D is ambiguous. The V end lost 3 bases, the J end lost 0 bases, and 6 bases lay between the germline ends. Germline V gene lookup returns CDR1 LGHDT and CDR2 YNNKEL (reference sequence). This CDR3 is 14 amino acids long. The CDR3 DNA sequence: TGTGCCAGCAGCCATTATCTAGCCAAAAACATTCAGTACTTC. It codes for CASSHYLAKNIQYF.

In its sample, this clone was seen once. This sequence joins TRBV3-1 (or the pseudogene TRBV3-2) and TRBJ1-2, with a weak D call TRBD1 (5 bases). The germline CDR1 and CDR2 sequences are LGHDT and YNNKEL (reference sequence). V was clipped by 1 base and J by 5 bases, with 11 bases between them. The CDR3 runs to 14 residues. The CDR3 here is CASSQVSTVYGYTF. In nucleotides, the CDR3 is TGTGCCAGCAGCCAAGTCTCGACAGTATATGGCTACACCTTC.

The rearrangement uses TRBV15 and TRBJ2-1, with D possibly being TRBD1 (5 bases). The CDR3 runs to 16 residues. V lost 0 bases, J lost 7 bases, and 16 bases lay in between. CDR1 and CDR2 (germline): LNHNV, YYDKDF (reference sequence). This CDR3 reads CATSRDRQGRGNEQFF. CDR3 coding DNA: TGTGCCACCAGCAGAGATAGGCAGGGAAGGGGAAATGAGCAGTTCTTC. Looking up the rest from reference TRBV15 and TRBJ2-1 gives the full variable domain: DAMVIQNPRYQVTQFGKPVTLSCSQTLNHNVMYWYQQKSSQAPKLLFHYYDKDFNNEADTPDNFQSRRPNTSFCFLDIRSPGLGDTAMYLCATSRDRQGRGNEQFFGPGTRLTVL.

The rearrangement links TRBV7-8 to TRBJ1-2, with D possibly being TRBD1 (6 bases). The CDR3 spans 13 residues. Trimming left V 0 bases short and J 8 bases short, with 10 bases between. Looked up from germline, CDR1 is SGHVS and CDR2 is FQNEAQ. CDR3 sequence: CASSLAGGWGYTF. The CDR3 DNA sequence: TGTGCCAGCAGCTTAGCTGGGGGCTGGGGCTACACCTTC.

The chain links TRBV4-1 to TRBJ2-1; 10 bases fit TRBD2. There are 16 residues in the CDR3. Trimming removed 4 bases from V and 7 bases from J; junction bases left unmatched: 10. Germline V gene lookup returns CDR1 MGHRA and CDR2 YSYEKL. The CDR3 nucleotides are TGCGCCAGCAGCCCTGTGGGGAGCGGGGGGGCGAATGAGCAGTTCTTC. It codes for CASSPVGSGGANEQFF.

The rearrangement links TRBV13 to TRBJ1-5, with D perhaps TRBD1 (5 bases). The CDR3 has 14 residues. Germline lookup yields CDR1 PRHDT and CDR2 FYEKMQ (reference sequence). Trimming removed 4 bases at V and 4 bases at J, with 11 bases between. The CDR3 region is CASSSRDRNQPQHF. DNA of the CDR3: TGTGCCAGCAGCTCCCGAGACAGAAATCAGCCCCAGCATTTT. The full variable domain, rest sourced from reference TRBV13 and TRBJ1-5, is AAGVIQSPRHLIKEKRETATLKCYPIPRHDTVYWYQQGPGQDPQFLISFYEKMQSDKGSIPDRFSAQQFSDYHSELNMSSLELGDSALYFCASSSRDRNQPQHFGDGTRLSIL.

CDR3 amino acids: CASSLSGNHGYTF. Here the CDR3 DNA reads TGTGCCAGCAGCCTGTCGGGAAACCATGGCTACACCTTC. The rearrangement joins TRBV11-2 to TRBJ1-2; D unresolved. CDR1 is SGHAT, CDR2 FQNNGV, per germline. The V gene lost 5 bases and the J gene lost 6 bases, with 13 bases spanning the gap. The CDR3 is 13 residues long.

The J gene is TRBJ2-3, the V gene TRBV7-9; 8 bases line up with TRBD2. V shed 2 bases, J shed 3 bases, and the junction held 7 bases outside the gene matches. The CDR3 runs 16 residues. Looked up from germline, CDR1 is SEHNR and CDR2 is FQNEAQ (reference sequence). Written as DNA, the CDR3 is TGTGCCAGCAGCTTAAATAAGGCTAGCGGGACAGATACGCAGTATTTT. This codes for CASSLNKASGTDTQYF.

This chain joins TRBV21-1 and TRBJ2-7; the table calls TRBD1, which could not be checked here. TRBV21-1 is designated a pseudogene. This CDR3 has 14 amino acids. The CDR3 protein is CASSKDPVGHEQYF. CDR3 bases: TGTGCCAGCAGCAAAGACCCAGTTGGCCACGAGCAGTACTTC.

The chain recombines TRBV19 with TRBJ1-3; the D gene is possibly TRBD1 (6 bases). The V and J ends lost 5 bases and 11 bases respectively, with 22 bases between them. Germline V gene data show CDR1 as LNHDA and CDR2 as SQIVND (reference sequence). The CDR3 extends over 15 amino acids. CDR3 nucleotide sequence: TGTGCCAGTAGTCTGGACGGGACACCTTTTAACGCCATATATTTT. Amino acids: CASSLDGTPFNAIYF. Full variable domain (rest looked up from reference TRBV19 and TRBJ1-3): DGGITQSPKYLFRKEGQNVTLSCEQNLNHDAMYWYRQDPGQGLRLIYYSQIVNDFQKGDIAEGYSVSREKKESFPLTVTSAQKNPTAFYLCASSLDGTPFNAIYFGEGSWLTVV.

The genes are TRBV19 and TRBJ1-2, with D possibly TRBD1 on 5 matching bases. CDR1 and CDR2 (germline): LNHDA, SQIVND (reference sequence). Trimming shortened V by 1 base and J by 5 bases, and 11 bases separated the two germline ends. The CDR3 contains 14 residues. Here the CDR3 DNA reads TGTGCCAGTAGTATAGCGGACACCATTTATGGCTACACCTTC. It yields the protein CASSIADTIYGYTF.

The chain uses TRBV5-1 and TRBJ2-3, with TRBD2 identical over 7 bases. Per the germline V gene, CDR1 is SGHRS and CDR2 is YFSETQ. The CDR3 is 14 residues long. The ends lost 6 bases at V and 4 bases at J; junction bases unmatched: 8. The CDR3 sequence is CASTRAGVADTQYF. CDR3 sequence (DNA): TGCGCCAGCACCCGGGCGGGGGTGGCAGATACGCAGTATTTT.

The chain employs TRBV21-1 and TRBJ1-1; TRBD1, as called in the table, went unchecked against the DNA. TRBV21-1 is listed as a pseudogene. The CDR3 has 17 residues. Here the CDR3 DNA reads TGTGCCAGCAGCAAAACTGTCTTCCGGGACAGGTGGACTGAAGCTTTCTTT. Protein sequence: CASSKTVFRDRWTEAFF.

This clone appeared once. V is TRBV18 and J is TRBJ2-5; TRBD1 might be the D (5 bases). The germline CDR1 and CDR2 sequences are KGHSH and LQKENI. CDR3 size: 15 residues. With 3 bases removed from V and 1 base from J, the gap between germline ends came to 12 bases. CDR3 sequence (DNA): TGTGCCAGCTCACCGAGGCTCCAGGGCCAAGAGACCCAGTACTTC. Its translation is CASSPRLQGQETQYF.

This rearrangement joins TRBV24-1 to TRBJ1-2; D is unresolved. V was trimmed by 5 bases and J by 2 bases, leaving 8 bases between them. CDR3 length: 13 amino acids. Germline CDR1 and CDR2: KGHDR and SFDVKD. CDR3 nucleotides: TGTGCCACCAGTGGGGGAGGGAACTATGGCTACACCTTC. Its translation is CATSGGGNYGYTF.

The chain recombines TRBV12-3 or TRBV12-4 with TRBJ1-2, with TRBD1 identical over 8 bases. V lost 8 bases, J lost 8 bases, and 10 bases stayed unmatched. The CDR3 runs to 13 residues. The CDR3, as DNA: TGTGCCAGCTCCCGTGGACAGGGTAGGGGCTACACCTTC. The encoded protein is CASSRGQGRGYTF.

The CDR3 reads CASILAPSSYNEQFF. In nucleotides, the CDR3 is TGCGCCAGCATACTAGCGCCAAGCTCCTACAATGAGCAGTTCTTC. The chain employs TRBV5-1 and TRBJ2-1; 7 bases fit TRBD2. Germline CDR1 is SGHRS and CDR2 is YFSETQ. V shed 6 bases, J shed 0 bases, and the junction held 6 bases outside the gene matches. The CDR3 has 15 residues.

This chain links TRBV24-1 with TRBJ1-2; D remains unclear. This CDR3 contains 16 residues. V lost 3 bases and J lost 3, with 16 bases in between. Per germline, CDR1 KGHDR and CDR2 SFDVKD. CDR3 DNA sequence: TGTGCCACCAGTGATACAAGGACGGCGGGAGACTATGGCTACACCTTC. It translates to CATSDTRTAGDYGYTF.

In nucleotides, the CDR3 is TGTGCCAGCAGTGGGGAAAAGAACAGGGGATCGGACACCGGGGAGCTGTTTTTT. Its translation: CASSGEKNRGSDTGELFF. This rearrangement joins TRBV28 to TRBJ2-2; 7 bases map to TRBD1. Trimming at V came to 5 bases and at J to 3 bases, leaving 15 bases not matched to a gene. This CDR3 spans 18 amino acids. The V gene's germline CDR1 is MDHEN and CDR2 SYDVKM.

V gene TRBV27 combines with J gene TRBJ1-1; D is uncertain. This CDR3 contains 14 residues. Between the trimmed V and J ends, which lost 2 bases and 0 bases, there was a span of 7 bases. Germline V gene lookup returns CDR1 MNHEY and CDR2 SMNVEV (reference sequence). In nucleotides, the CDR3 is TGTGCCAGCAGTTTAAATGCTCTGAACACTGAAGCTTTCTTT. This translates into CASSLNALNTEAFF.

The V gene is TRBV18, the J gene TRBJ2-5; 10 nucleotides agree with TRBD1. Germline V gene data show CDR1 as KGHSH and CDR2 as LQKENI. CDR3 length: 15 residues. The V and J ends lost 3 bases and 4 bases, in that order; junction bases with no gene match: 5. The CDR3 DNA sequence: TGTGCCAGCTCACCGCAGACAGGGGGCATAGAGACCCAGTACTTC. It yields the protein CASSPQTGGIETQYF.